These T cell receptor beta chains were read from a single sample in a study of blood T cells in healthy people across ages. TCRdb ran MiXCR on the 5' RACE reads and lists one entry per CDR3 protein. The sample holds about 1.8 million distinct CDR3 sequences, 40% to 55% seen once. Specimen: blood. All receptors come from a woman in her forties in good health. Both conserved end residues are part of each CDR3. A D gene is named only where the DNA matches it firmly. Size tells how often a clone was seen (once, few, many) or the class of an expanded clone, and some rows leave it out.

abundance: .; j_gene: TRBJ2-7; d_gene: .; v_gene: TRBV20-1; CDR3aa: CSARSTGPSSYEQYF; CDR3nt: TGCAGTGCTAGATCGACGGGACCAAGCTCCTACGAGCAGTACTTC
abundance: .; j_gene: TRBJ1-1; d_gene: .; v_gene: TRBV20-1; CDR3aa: CSAREATRVAQAFF; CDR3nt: TGCAGTGCCAGAGAGGCCACCCGGGTCGCTCAAGCTTTCTTT
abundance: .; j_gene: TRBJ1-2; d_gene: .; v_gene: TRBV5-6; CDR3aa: CASSSQGTGNYGYTF; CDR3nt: TGTGCCAGCAGCTCCCAGGGGACCGGGAACTATGGCTACACCTTC
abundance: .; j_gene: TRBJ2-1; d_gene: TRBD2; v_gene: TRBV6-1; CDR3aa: CASRGREAYNEQFF; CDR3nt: TGTGCCAGTAGGGGACGGGAGGCCTACAATGAGCAGTTCTTC
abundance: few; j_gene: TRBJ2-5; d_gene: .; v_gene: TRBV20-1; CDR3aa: CSANSPWGGEQETQYF; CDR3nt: TGCAGTGCTAATTCCCCCTGGGGGGGCGAGCAAGAGACCCAGTACTTC
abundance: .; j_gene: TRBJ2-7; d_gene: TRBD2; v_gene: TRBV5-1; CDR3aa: CASSSGLAGPNYNEQYF; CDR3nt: TGCGCCAGCAGTTCCGGACTAGCGGGTCCTAACTACAATGAGCAGTACTTC
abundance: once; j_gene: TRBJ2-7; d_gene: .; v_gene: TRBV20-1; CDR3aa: CSANTRGGTYEQYF; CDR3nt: TGCAGTGCTAACACCAGGGGGGGGACCTACGAGCAGTACTTC
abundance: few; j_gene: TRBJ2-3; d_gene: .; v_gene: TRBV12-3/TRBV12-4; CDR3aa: CASSLYPTTGSTDTQYF; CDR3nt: TGTGCCAGCAGTTTATATCCGACTACGGGGAGCACAGATACGCAGTATTTT
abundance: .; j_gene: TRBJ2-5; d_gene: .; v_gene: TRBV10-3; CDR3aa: CAISEPVGQGATQYF; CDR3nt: TGTGCCATCAGTGAGCCGGTTGGTCAGGGTGCGACCCAGTACTTC
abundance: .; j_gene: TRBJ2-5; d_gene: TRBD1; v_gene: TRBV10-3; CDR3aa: CAIGRTGGETQYF; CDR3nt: TGTGCCATCGGAAGGACAGGGGGAGAGACCCAGTACTTC
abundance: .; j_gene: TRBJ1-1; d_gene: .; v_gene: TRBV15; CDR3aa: CATTRGWPNTEAFF; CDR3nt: TGTGCCACCACCAGAGGATGGCCGAACACTGAAGCTTTCTTT
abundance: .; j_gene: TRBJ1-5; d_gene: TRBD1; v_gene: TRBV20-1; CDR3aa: CSALQGQRNQPQHF; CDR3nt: TGCAGTGCTCTCCAGGGACAGCGCAATCAGCCCCAGCATTTT
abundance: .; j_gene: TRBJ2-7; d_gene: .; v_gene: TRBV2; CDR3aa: CASSESSTYEQYF; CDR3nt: TGTGCCAGCAGTGAGTCTAGCACCTACGAGCAGTACTTC
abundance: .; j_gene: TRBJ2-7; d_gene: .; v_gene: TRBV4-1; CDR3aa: CASSPFGSYEQYF; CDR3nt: TGCGCCAGCAGCCCGTTTGGATCCTACGAGCAGTACTTC
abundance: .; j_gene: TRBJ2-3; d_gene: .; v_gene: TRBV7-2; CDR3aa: CVSSGDAARDTQYF; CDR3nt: TGTGTCAGCAGCGGAGACGCCGCGAGGGATACGCAGTATTTT
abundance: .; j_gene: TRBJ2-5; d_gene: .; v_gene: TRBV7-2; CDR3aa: CANSLSHGAGQETQYF; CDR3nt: TGTGCCAACAGCCTATCTCACGGGGCGGGGCAAGAGACCCAGTACTTC
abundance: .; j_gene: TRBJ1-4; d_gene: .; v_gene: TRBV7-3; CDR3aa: CASSLTPVNSETNEKLFF; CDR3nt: TGTGCCAGCAGCTTAACGCCAGTGAACTCCGAAACTAATGAAAAACTGTTTTTT
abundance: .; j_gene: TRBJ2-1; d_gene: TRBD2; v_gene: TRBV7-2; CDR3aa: CASSPQRGGSIDEQFF; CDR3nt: TGTGCCAGCAGCCCCCAGCGGGGGGGCTCTATCGATGAGCAGTTCTTC
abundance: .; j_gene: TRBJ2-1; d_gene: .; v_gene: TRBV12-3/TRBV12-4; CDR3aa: CASSDGGRVNEQFF; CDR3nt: TGTGCCAGCAGTGATGGGGGGCGGGTCAATGAGCAGTTCTTC
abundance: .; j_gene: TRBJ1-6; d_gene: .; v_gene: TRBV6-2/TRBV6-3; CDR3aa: CASRPGLYNSPLHF; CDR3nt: TGTGCCAGCCGACCGGGGTTATATAATTCACCCCTCCACTTT
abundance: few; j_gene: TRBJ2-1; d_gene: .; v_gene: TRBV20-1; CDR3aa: CSARFRDISSYNEQFF; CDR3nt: TGCAGTGCTCGATTCAGGGATATAAGCTCCTACAATGAGCAGTTCTTC
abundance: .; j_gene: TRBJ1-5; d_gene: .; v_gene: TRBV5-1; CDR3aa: CASSLGTAGQPQHF; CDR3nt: TGCGCCAGCAGCTTGGGGACCGCAGGCCAGCCCCAGCATTTT
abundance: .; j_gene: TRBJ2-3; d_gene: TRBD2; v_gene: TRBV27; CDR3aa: CASSPLRSLAGGADTQYF; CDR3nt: TGTGCCAGCAGTCCGCTACGATCCCTAGCGGGGGGGGCAGATACGCAGTATTTT
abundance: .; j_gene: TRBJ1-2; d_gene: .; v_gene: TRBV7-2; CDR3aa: CASSLVGTEASYGYTF; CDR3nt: TGTGCCAGCAGTTTAGTTGGGACCGAGGCTAGCTATGGCTACACCTTC
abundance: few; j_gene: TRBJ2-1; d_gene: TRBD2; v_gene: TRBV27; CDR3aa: CASSFGGGVTYNEQFF; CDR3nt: TGTGCCAGCAGTTTTGGCGGGGGGGTTACCTACAATGAGCAGTTCTTC
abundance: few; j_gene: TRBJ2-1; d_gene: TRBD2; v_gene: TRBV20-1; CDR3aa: CSARDPLAGGKNEQFF; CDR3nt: TGCAGTGCTAGAGATCCACTAGCGGGCGGTAAAAATGAGCAGTTCTTC
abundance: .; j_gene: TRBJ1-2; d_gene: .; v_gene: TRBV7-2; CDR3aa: CASSLSPISGYTF; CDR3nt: TGTGCCAGCAGCTTATCTCCCATTTCAGGCTACACCTTC
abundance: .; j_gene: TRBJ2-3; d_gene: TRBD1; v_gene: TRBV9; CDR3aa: CASSVGDRGSTDTQYF; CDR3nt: TGTGCCAGCAGCGTTGGGGACAGGGGAAGCACAGATACGCAGTATTTT